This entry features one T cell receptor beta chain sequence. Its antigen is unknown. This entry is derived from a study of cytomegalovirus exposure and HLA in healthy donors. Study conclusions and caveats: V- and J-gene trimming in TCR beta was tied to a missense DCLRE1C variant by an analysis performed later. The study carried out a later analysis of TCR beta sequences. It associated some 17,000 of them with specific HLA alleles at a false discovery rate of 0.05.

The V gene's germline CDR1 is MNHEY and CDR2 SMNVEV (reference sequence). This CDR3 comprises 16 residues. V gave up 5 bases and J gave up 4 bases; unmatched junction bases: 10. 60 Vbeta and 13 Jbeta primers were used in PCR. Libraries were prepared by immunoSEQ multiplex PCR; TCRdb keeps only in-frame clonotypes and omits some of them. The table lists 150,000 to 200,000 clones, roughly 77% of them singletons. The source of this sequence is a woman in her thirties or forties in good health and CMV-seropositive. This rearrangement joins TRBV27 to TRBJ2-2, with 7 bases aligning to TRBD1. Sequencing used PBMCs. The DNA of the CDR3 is TGTGCCAGCAGTAAAACAGGGGTCACAGTCACCGGGGAGCTGTTTTTT. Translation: CASSKTGVTVTGELFF.